Described below is a single TCR beta chain sequence and its context. Its matching antigen is unknown. A far larger clone is one nucleotide away, so this likely arose from a read error. The genomic DNA of each subset was split evenly across several immunoSEQ plates. The team ran DNA from unsorted PBMCs on ten immunoSEQ deep assay plates for sequencing. The method was immunoSEQ multiplex PCR; TCRdb's version includes in-frame clones alone and lacks a portion of them. The table has about 490,000 clones, 81% seen once. The sample comes from a study of shared clonotypes between healthy human individuals. Points from the study as a whole: Sampling covered blood only; tissue repertoires likely differ.

The CDR3 is 13 residues long. Trimming removed 4 bases at V and 1 base at J, with 7 bases between. Looked up from germline, CDR1 is SGHTA and CDR2 is FQGTGA. The J gene is TRBJ1-1, the V gene TRBV7-3; D gene unclear. This receptor was taken from a woman aged 40 to 50 in good health. Some clones in this sample may be carry-over from other donors' samples. The sequencing input was PBMCs. The CDR3, as DNA: TGTGCCAGCAGCTCTTGGGGGAACACTGAAGCTTTCTTT. The encoded protein is CASSSWGNTEAFF.